Included here is one TCR beta chain sequence, with context. Generated by immunoSEQ multiplex PCR, the TCRdb table keeps only in-frame clones and is missing some. Here the sample spans about 59,000 clones, more than 70% being singletons. V lost 0 bases and J lost 3; bases outside the gene matches: 5. From germline, CDR1 is GTSNPN and CDR2 SVGIG (reference sequence). The CDR3 spans 14 residues. The data derive from a study of blood T cell repertoires in COVID-19. V gene TRBV30 combines with J gene TRBJ2-7; 7 bases agree with TRBD1. What was sequenced was peripheral blood. The origin of this receptor is a man between 60 and 70 years old with acute or convalescent COVID-19. The CDR3 here is CAWSVRGGSYEQYF. The DNA of the CDR3 is TGTGCCTGGAGTGTAAGAGGGGGCAGCTACGAGCAGTACTTC.